The clone carrying this T cell receptor (beta chain) has more than one count but fewer than ten. The antigen is not known. Alongside a J-beta primer mix, a sample-barcoded 5' primer served in a second PCR lasting about 7 to 11 cycles. Unique molecular identifiers of 12 random nucleotides labeled each cDNA. Using its own MiXCR run on the 5' RACE reads, TCRdb lists one record per CDR3 protein. The repertoire consists of 650,000 to 800,000 distinct CDR3 sequences, with approximately 44% occurring once and the leading ten covering under 20%. This record belongs to a study of blood T cells in healthy people across ages. The V and J ends lost 3 bases and 1 base, in that order; junction bases with no gene match: 4. Germline V gene sequence: CDR1 MNHEY, CDR2 SVGAGI. The CDR3 is made up of 16 amino acids. Study results and caveats: Nothing was known about donor CMV status, and this possibly confounded expanded clonotype changes.

The sequencing input was blood. The chain joins TRBV6-5 to TRBJ2-5; 11 positions match TRBD2. This TCR was sampled from a man between 60 and 70 years old in good health. CDR3 residues: CASSYSSGGTQETQYF. In DNA, the CDR3 is TGTGCCAGCAGTTATTCTAGCGGGGGGACCCAAGAGACCCAGTACTTC.